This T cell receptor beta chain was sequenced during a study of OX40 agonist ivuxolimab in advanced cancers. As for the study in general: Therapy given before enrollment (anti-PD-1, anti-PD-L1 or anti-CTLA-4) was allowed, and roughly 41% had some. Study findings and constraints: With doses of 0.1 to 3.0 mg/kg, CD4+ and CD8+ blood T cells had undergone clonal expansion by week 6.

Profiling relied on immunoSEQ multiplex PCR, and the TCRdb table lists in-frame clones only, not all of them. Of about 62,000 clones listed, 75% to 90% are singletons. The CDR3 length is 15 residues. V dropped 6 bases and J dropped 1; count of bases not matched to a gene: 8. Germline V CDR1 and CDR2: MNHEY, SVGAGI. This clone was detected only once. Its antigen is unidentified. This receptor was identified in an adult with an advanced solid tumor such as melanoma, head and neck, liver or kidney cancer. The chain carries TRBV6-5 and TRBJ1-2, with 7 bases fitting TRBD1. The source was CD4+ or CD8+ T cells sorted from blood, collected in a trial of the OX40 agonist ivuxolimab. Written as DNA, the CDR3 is TGTGCCAGCAGACCCGAAGGGGGCTATAACTATGGCTACACCTTC. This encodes CASRPEGGYNYGYTF.